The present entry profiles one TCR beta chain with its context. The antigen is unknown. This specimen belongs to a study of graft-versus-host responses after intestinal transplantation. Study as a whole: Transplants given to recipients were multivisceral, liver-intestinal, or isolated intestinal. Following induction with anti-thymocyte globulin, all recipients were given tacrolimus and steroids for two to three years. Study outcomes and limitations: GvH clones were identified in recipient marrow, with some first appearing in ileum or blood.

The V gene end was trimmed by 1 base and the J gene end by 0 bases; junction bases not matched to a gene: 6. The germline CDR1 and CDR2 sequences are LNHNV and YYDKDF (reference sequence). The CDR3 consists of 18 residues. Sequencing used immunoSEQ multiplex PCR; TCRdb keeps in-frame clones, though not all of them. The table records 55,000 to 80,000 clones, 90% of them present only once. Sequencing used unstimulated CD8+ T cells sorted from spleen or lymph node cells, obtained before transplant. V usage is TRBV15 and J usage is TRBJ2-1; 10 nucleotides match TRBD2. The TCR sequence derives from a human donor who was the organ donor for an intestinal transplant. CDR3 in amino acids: CATSRVGLAETSYNEQFF. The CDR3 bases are TGTGCCACCAGCAGAGTCGGACTAGCGGAAACCTCCTACAATGAGCAGTTCTTC.